Listed below are T cell receptor beta chains from one sample, sequenced in a study of identical twins. TCRdb re-derived calls from the 5' RACE reads in MiXCR, one entry per CDR3 protein. The sample records about 890,000 distinct CDR3 sequences, approximately 13% being singletons. These data are also associated with another study on yellow fever vaccine responses in identical twins.

Material: PBMCs. Receptors originate from a woman younger than 35 in good health. Each CDR3 is given with its conserved first and last residue. A D gene is named only where the DNA matches it firmly. Clone size is stated in some rows and not others, as once, few, many or a class when expanded.

j_gene | v_gene | abundance | d_gene | CDR3nt | CDR3aa
TRBJ2-3 | TRBV4-2 | NA | TRBD2 | TGTGCCAGCAGCCAAGGGGGGGGTAACACAGATACGCAGTATTTT | CASSQGGGNTDTQYF
TRBJ2-6 | TRBV15 | NA | NA | TGTGCCACCAGCAATGCCGGGGCCAACGTCCTGACTTTC | CATSNAGANVLTF
TRBJ1-5 | TRBV7-9 | few | NA | TGTGCCAGCAGCTCCGGTGGGCATAGCAATCAGCCCCAGCATTTT | CASSSGGHSNQPQHF
TRBJ2-3 | TRBV24-1 | few | TRBD2 | TGTGCCACCGGAGGGACTAGCGGGACATATACGCAGTATTTT | CATGGTSGTYTQYF
TRBJ2-7 | TRBV25-1 | NA | TRBD2 | TGTGCCAGCAGTGCGTCCGGGAGGGCTTCCTACGAGCAGTACTTC | CASSASGRASYEQYF
TRBJ2-1 | TRBV11-3 | few | TRBD2 | TGTGCCAGCAGCCCGGGACTACCGCAGTTCTTC | CASSPGLPQFF
TRBJ2-7 | TRBV2 | few | TRBD1 | TGTGCCAGCAGTGAAGCGCTTCATTTCAGGGGGCGCTCCTACGAGCAGTACTTC | CASSEALHFRGRSYEQYF
TRBJ1-1 | TRBV4-2 | few | TRBD1 | TGTGCCAGCAGCCAAGAGGAGGGGGCGGACACTGAAGCTTTCTTT | CASSQEEGADTEAFF
TRBJ1-6 | TRBV28 | NA | NA | TGTGCCAGCAGCTTGCTGTCAGATAATTCACCCCTCCACTTT | CASSLLSDNSPLHF
TRBJ2-1 | TRBV6-1 | few | TRBD1 | TGTGCCAGCAGTGGTGGACAGGGTACAATGTACAATGAGCAGTTCTTC | CASSGGQGTMYNEQFF
TRBJ2-5 | TRBV28 | NA | NA | TGTGCCAGCTCCCGGGACGAAGAGACCCAGTACTTC | CASSRDEETQYF
TRBJ2-7 | TRBV25-1 | NA | NA | TGTGCCAGCAGTCGTCGGTATTCCTACGAGCAGTACTTC | CASSRRYSYEQYF
TRBJ2-4 | TRBV24-1 | NA | NA | TGTGCCACCAGGAACTTCGACAAAAACATTCAGTACTTC | CATRNFDKNIQYF
TRBJ2-1 | TRBV12-3/TRBV12-4 | NA | NA | TGTGCCAGCAGTTTTTCAGGGGCGGGGGTATCCAATGAGCAGTTCTTC | CASSFSGAGVSNEQFF
TRBJ1-1 | TRBV19 | many | NA | TGTGCCAGTAGTATAGGAGGAGGGGCTTTCTTT | CASSIGGGAFF
TRBJ1-1 | TRBV5-1 | few | NA | TGCGCCAGCAGCGCGCGACAGGTTACGAACACTGAAGCTTTCTTT | CASSARQVTNTEAFF
TRBJ1-1 | TRBV4-1 | few | TRBD1 | TGCGCCAGCAGACCCGGGACAGGGGGCGTGAACACTGAAGCTTTCTTT | CASRPGTGGVNTEAFF
TRBJ2-2 | TRBV12-5 | NA | NA | TGTGCTAGTACTTGGGCGATCGGGGAGCTGTTTTTT | CASTWAIGELFF
TRBJ1-2 | TRBV15 | many | NA | TGTGCCACCAGCAGAGATCGAGGGGGCTACACCTTC | CATSRDRGGYTF
TRBJ1-5 | TRBV7-8 | many | NA | TGTGCCAGCAGCTTGGAACTTATTAGCAATCAGCCCCAGCATTTT | CASSLELISNQPQHF
TRBJ2-5 | TRBV19 | NA | NA | TGTGCCACCCGAAGCGGATCTGCGCGGGAGACCCAGTACTTC | CATRSGSARETQYF
TRBJ2-7 | TRBV20-1 | NA | NA | TGCAGTGCCGCACAGGACCGCTACGAGCAGTACTTC | CSAAQDRYEQYF
TRBJ1-4 | TRBV6-5 | few | NA | TGTGCCAGCAGTTACTCTAAGGACGTAAATGAAAAACTGTTTTTT | CASSYSKDVNEKLFF
TRBJ2-5 | TRBV12-3/TRBV12-4 | many | NA | TGTGCCAGCAGTTTTTGGGGAGATGGGGAGACCCAGTACTTC | CASSFWGDGETQYF
TRBJ1-6 | TRBV6-5 | few | NA | TGTGCCAGCAGTTACTCTCGGCCGGTGGATAATTCACCCCTCCACTTT | CASSYSRPVDNSPLHF
TRBJ1-5 | TRBV12-3/TRBV12-4 | once | NA | TGTGCCAGCAGCCCTAGGGGGGGCGCGGGGCAGCCCCAGCATTTT | CASSPRGGAGQPQHF
TRBJ2-7 | TRBV2 | NA | NA | TGTGCCAGCAGCAGGGATGACCACGAGCAGTACTTC | CASSRDDHEQYF